This TCR beta chain derives from a study of T cells in Graves' hyperthyroidism and ophthalmopathy. Study details: Blood from the periphery was taken at initial diagnosis, before any treatment.

Graves' hyperthyroidism qualified as stable when ophthalmopathy did not progress within 18 months. Study-wide points: Ophthalmopathy was identified by the model a median roughly 6.5 months ahead of onset. Blood also carried most thyroid clonotypes expanded above 0.001.

In regard to this clonotype: Its specificity is unknown.

Amplified TCR beta CDR3 regions derived from RNA transcripts. The TCR CDR3 was amplified in a first-round RT-PCR using the HTBI primer set. One entry per CDR3 protein results from TCRdb running MiXCR on the multiplex PCR reads. The repertoire holds approximately 630,000 distinct CDR3 sequences, around 15% seen once, with 3.8% in the top ten. The ends were cut back, 1 base at V and 3 bases at J, with 6 bases in the middle. Germline values: CDR1 SQVTM, CDR2 ANQGSEA. The CDR3 totals 13 residues. The genes are TRBV29-1 and TRBJ1-4; D is unclear. Sequencing was carried out using blood. This TCR derives from a woman under 40 with Graves' hyperthyroidism. The CDR3 DNA reads TGCAGCGTTGAAGCTAGAGCTAATGAAAAACTGTTTTTT. It is translated as CSVEARANEKLFF.